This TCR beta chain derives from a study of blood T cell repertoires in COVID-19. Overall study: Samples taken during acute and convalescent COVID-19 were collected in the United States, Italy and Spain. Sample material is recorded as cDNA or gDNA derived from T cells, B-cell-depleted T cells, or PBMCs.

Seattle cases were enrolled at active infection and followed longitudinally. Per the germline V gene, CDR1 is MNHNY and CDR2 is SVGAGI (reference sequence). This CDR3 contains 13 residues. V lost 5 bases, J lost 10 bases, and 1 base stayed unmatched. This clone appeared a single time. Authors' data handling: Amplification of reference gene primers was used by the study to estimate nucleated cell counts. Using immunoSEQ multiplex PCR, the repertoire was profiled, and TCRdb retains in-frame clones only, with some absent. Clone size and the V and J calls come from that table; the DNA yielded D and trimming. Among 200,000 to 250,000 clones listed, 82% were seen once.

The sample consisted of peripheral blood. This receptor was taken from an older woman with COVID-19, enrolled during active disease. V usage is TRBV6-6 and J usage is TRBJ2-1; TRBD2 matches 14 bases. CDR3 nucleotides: TGTGCCAGCAGTCGACTAGCGGGAGGGGAGCAGTTCTTC. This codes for CASSRLAGGEQFF.